This TCR beta chain was recorded in a study of blood T cells in healthy people across ages. Per sample, at least 5.5 micrograms of total RNA were extracted. Next came a second PCR, run for about 6 to 11 cycles, which used a sample-barcoded 5' primer along with a J-beta primer mix. MiXCR, applied by TCRdb to the 5' RACE reads, yields one record per CDR3 protein. The table includes 700,000 to 950,000 distinct CDR3 sequences, roughly 60% detected once. Unmatched junction bases numbered 9, after V lost 5 bases and J lost 3 bases. The length of the CDR3 is 15 residues. Germline V gives CDR1 MNHEY, CDR2 SVGAGI.

The gene calls are TRBV6-5 and TRBJ2-7; 8 nucleotides line up with TRBD2. The source is a man aged 30-40 years in good health. Sequencing input: blood. The CDR3 here is CASSAGGGGFYEQYF. CDR3 in DNA: TGTGCCAGCAGTGCCGGGGGGGGTGGGTTCTACGAGCAGTACTTC.